This TCR beta chain was retrieved from a study of CD8+ T cells in alopecia areata. The germline V gene has CDR1 SGHVS and CDR2 FNYEAQ. The V gene end was trimmed by 3 bases and the J gene end by 0 bases; junction bases not matched to a gene: 8. This CDR3 region has 18 residues. Treatment here: oral pan-JAK inhibitor, 5-10 mg twice daily. Isolated RNA was reverse transcribed into cDNA used as the sequencing template. Sequenced by immunoSEQ multiplex PCR; TCRdb stores in-frame clones only, minus some. The sample shows about 180,000 clones, roughly 50% of them seen only once. This clone turned up a few times.

The TCR comes from a human donor with alopecia areata. The sample was CD8+ T cells sorted from blood, taken at week 24, from a patient treated with tofacitinib. The chain uses TRBV7-6 and TRBJ2-6, with 7 nucleotides matching TRBD1. The CDR3, as DNA: TGTGCCAGCAGCTTTGGGCACAGGGGAACCTCTGGGGCCAACGTCCTGACTTTC. As protein: CASSFGHRGTSGANVLTF.